This TCR beta chain is from a study of response to subunit inactivated influenza vaccine. TCRdb re-called the RT-PCR reads through MiXCR, storing one row per CDR3 protein. The sample records 650,000 to 850,000 distinct CDR3 sequences, about 14% being singletons. This clonotype has only a few counts. The target antigen is unknown. The V gene's germline CDR1 is SGDLS and CDR2 YYNGEE. After removal of 5 bases from V and 2 bases from J, the junction contained 4 bases not matched to a gene. The length of the CDR3 is 15 residues. Study-level results: Authors suggested few new T cells are recruited by each seasonal influenza vaccination.

This receptor was taken from a man in his forties or fifties who received an inactivated influenza vaccine. The chain employs TRBV9 and TRBJ1-4; 9 bases are a match to TRBD1. The specimen was PBMCs from blood, collected around 15 days before vaccination. This CDR3 reads CASRSGQGTNEKLFF. In DNA form, the CDR3 reads TGTGCCAGCAGATCCGGACAGGGGACTAATGAAAAACTGTTTTTT.